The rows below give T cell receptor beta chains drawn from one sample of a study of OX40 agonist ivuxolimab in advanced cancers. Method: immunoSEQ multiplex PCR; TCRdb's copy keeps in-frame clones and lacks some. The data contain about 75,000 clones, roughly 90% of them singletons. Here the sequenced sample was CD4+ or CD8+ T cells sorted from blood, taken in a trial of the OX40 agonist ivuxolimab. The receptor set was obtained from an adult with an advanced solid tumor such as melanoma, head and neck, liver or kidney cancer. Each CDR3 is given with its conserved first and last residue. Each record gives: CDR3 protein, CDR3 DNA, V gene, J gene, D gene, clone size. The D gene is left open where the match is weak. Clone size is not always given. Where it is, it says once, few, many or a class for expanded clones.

CASSQGQAYVLTF	TGCGCCAGCAGCCAAGGACAGGCCTACGTCCTGACTTTC	TRBV4-3	TRBJ2-6	NA	NA
CASSSWTGGAATNEKLFF	TGTGCCAGCAGTTCCTGGACAGGAGGGGCTGCAACTAATGAAAAACTGTTTTTT	TRBV28	TRBJ1-4	TRBD1	once
CASIPRGGPTNEKLFF	TGTGCCAGCATCCCCCGGGGTGGGCCAACTAATGAAAAACTGTTTTTT	TRBV28	TRBJ1-4	NA	NA
CASSLGQGKNYGYTF	TGTGCCAGCAGCTTAGGACAGGGGAAAAACTATGGCTACACCTTC	TRBV7-9	TRBJ1-2	TRBD1	NA
CASGFRGSETQYF	TGTGCTAGTGGTTTTAGGGGATCAGAGACCCAGTACTTC	TRBV12-5	TRBJ2-5	NA	NA
CASSGGLAGLHNEQFF	TGCGCCAGCAGCGGGGGACTAGCGGGTCTACACAATGAGCAGTTCTTC	TRBV5-1	TRBJ2-1	TRBD2	NA
CASSPRQGERDGYTF	TGTGCCAGCAGCCCGCGACAGGGGGAGAGGGATGGCTACACCTTC	TRBV7-8	TRBJ1-2	TRBD1	NA
CASSRQGGQETQYF	TGTGCCAGCAGCCGACAGGGTGGCCAAGAGACCCAGTACTTC	TRBV7-9	TRBJ2-5	TRBD1	NA
CASSTRRGGRGSEQYF	TGTGCCAGCAGCACGCGAAGAGGTGGCAGGGGAAGCGAGCAGTACTTC	TRBV11-2	TRBJ2-7	NA	NA
CATSRDLRAGLYSPLHF	TGTGCCACCAGCCGAGACCTAAGGGCAGGGCTATATTCACCCCTCCACTTT	TRBV15	TRBJ1-6	NA	NA
CASKGGRWRSSDSNQPQHF	TGTGCCAGTAAAGGGGGACGGTGGAGGAGCTCGGATAGCAATCAGCCCCAGCATTTT	TRBV19	TRBJ1-5	NA	NA
CASSIGAASGSSYEQYF	TGTGCCAGTAGTATAGGGGCGGCTAGCGGGAGTTCCTACGAGCAGTACTTC	TRBV19	TRBJ2-7	TRBD2	NA
CALSKGNMRELFF	TGTGCCTTATCAAAGGGGAATATGAGGGAGCTGTTTTTT	TRBV10-3	TRBJ2-2	NA	NA
CSVVPDPTSGGTDTQYF	TGCAGCGTTGTACCAGACCCGACTAGCGGGGGAACAGATACGCAGTATTTT	TRBV29-1	TRBJ2-3	TRBD2	NA
CASETLVRHEKLFF	TGTGCCAGCGAAACTCTGGTTAGGCATGAAAAACTGTTTTTT	TRBV28	TRBJ1-4	NA	NA
CASSTFAGLAGGTQETQYF	TGTGCCAGCAGTACCTTTGCGGGACTAGCGGGAGGGACTCAAGAGACCCAGTACTTC	TRBV2	TRBJ2-5	TRBD2	NA
CASSLRSENIQYF	TGTGCCAGCAGTTTAAGGTCGGAAAACATTCAGTACTTC	TRBV28	TRBJ2-4	NA	once
CSAARGGGYTF	TGCAGTGCTGCCAGGGGGGGCGGCTACACCTTC	TRBV20-1	TRBJ1-2	TRBD1	NA
CASSDFSGVSEKLFF	TGTGCCAGCAGTGATTTCTCGGGCGTAAGTGAAAAACTGTTTTTT	TRBV6-1	TRBJ1-4	NA	once
CASSVDGQGGGYEQYF	TGTGCCAGCAGCGTAGATGGACAGGGAGGTGGCTACGAGCAGTACTTC	TRBV9	TRBJ2-7	TRBD1	NA
CASSLMVVNTEAFF	TGTGCCAGCAGCTTGATGGTGGTGAACACTGAAGCTTTCTTT	TRBV5-8	TRBJ1-1	NA	NA
CASSYRQADNEKLFF	TGCGCCAGCAGCTACCGACAGGCGGATAATGAAAAACTGTTTTTT	TRBV4-3	TRBJ1-4	NA	once
CASSLDTASEAFF	TGTGCCAGCAGCTTAGATACGGCCTCTGAAGCTTTCTTT	TRBV7-2	TRBJ1-1	NA	NA
CASSRLAGGFSYEQYF	TGTGCCAGCAGCAGACTAGCGGGGGGGTTTAGTTACGAGCAGTACTTC	TRBV27	TRBJ2-7	TRBD2	NA
CASSPSRDPRNSLHF	TGCGCCAGCAGCCCTAGCAGGGACCCCCGAAATTCCCTCCACTTT	TRBV4-3	TRBJ1-6	NA	NA
CASRDTGQAFYEQYF	TGTGCCAGTAGAGACACGGGACAGGCCTTCTACGAGCAGTACTTC	TRBV19	TRBJ2-7	TRBD1	NA
CASSLASLTRDEQFF	TGTGCCAGCAGCTTAGCGAGTCTGACTCGGGATGAGCAGTTCTTC	TRBV7-9	TRBJ2-1	NA	NA
CAISDGPATGGGTAYEQYF	TGTGCCATCAGTGACGGGCCGGCGACAGGGGGCGGAACGGCCTACGAGCAGTACTTC	TRBV10-3	TRBJ2-7	TRBD1	NA
CASSPKGQVLDIQYF	TGTGCCAGCTCACCTAAGGGACAGGTCTTGGACATTCAGTACTTC	TRBV18	TRBJ2-4	TRBD1	NA
CASSAPAGDFGYTF	TGTGCCAGCAGCGCCCCCGCAGGGGATTTTGGCTACACCTTC	TRBV9	TRBJ1-2	NA	NA
CASSILGQGVYEQYF	TGTGCCAGTAGTATACTGGGGCAGGGGGTTTACGAGCAGTACTTC	TRBV19	TRBJ2-7	TRBD1	NA
CAISEGQSFEKLFF	TGTGCCATCAGTGAGGGACAGTCTTTTGAAAAACTGTTTTTT	TRBV10-3	TRBJ1-4	NA	NA
CASSLDGGLAGHNEQFF	TGTGCCAGCAGCTTAGACGGCGGACTAGCGGGGCACAATGAGCAGTTCTTC	TRBV7-2	TRBJ2-1	TRBD2	once